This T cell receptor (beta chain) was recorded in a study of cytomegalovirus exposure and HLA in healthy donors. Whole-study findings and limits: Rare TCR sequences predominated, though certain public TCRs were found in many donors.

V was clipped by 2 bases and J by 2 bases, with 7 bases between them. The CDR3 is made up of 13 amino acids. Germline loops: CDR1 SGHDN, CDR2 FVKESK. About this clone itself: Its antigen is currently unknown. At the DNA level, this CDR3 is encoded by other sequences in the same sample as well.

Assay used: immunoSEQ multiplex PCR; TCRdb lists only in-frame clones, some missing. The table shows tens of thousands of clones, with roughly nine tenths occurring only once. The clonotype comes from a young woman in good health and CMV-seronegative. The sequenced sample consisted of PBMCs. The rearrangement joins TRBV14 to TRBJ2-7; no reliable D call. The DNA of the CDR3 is TGTGCCAGCAGCCAAACAGTCCCCTACGAGCAGTACTTC. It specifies CASSQTVPYEQYF.